Listed below are T cell receptor beta chains from one sample, sequenced in a study of cytomegalovirus exposure and HLA in healthy donors. Some clones are missing from TCRdb's copy, which holds only in-frame ones; the method was immunoSEQ multiplex PCR. The record lists some 200,000 clones, of which the ten most abundant hold under 6.5%. Sequenced sample: PBMCs. The receptors originated from a man aged 25-45 years in good health and CMV-seronegative. Both conserved end residues are part of each CDR3. The D gene is left open where the match is weak.

CDR3 DNA: TGTGCCTGGAGTCGGGAGGGAGATACGCAGTATTTT
CDR3 protein: CAWSREGDTQYF
V gene: TRBV30
CDR3 length: 12
J gene: TRBJ2-3
D gene: TRBD2

CDR3 DNA: TGTGCCAGCAGCTTTGGGCGATCCTTCACAGATACGCAGTATTTT
CDR3 protein: CASSFGRSFTDTQYF
V gene: TRBV11-2
CDR3 length: 15
J gene: TRBJ2-3
D gene: .

CDR3 DNA: TGCGCCGGGACGGACAGGGAGGGGTTTCCCACAGATACGCAGTATTTT
CDR3 protein: CAGTDREGFPTDTQYF
V gene: TRBV23-1
CDR3 length: 16
J gene: TRBJ2-3
D gene: .

CDR3 DNA: TGTGCCAGCAGCGTAGAGGCAGGGGGGTCACCCCAGCATTTT
CDR3 protein: CASSVEAGGSPQHF
V gene: TRBV9
CDR3 length: 14
J gene: TRBJ1-5
D gene: TRBD1

CDR3 DNA: TGTGCCAGCAGCCAAAGTCTAGCTCAGACCTACGAGCAGTACTTC
CDR3 protein: CASSQSLAQTYEQYF
V gene: TRBV4-2
CDR3 length: 15
J gene: TRBJ2-7
D gene: .

CDR3 DNA: TGTGCCAGCAGTCCGCACGGGGGCAATCAGCCCCAGCATTTT
CDR3 protein: CASSPHGGNQPQHF
V gene: TRBV6-6
CDR3 length: 14
J gene: TRBJ1-5
D gene: .

CDR3 DNA: TGTGCCAGCAGCTTGGTCCTTAACACTGAAGCTTTCTTT
CDR3 protein: CASSLVLNTEAFF
V gene: TRBV5-4
CDR3 length: 13
J gene: TRBJ1-1
D gene: .

CDR3 DNA: TGTGCTTCCAGCGGGCGCGTTGGAAACACCATATATTTT
CDR3 protein: CASSGRVGNTIYF
V gene: TRBV30
CDR3 length: 13
J gene: TRBJ1-3
D gene: .

CDR3 DNA: TGTGCCAGCCTCGGAGCGGGAGGTTCGTACGAGCAGTACTTC
CDR3 protein: CASLGAGGSYEQYF
V gene: TRBV11-1
CDR3 length: 14
J gene: TRBJ2-7
D gene: TRBD2

CDR3 DNA: TGTGCCACCAGCCCCAGAGGGAGTTGGCCCCAGCATTTT
CDR3 protein: CATSPRGSWPQHF
V gene: TRBV15
CDR3 length: 13
J gene: TRBJ1-5
D gene: .

CDR3 DNA: TGCAGCGTTGAGGGGGGGCCGGCAGATACGCAGTATTTT
CDR3 protein: CSVEGGPADTQYF
V gene: TRBV29-1
CDR3 length: 13
J gene: TRBJ2-3
D gene: .

CDR3 DNA: TGTGCCAGCAGCTCGGACAGGGCGACTGAAGCTTTCTTT
CDR3 protein: CASSSDRATEAFF
V gene: TRBV5-5
CDR3 length: 13
J gene: TRBJ1-1
D gene: TRBD1

CDR3 DNA: TGTGCCAGCAGCTTACGACTAGCGGGGACTCTCAATGAGCAGTTCTTC
CDR3 protein: CASSLRLAGTLNEQFF
V gene: TRBV7-8
CDR3 length: 16
J gene: TRBJ2-1
D gene: TRBD2

CDR3 DNA: TGCAGCGTTGTTATGGGGGGAAGTGAAAAACTGTTTTTT
CDR3 protein: CSVVMGGSEKLFF
V gene: TRBV29-1
CDR3 length: 13
J gene: TRBJ1-4
D gene: .

CDR3 DNA: TGTGCCAGCAGCCTGACGGGTGGCTACACCTTC
CDR3 protein: CASSLTGGYTF
V gene: TRBV4-2
CDR3 length: 11
J gene: TRBJ1-2
D gene: .

CDR3 DNA: TGTGCTATTCTCCGCGGTTACGAGCAGTACTTC
CDR3 protein: CAILRGYEQYF
V gene: TRBV7-9
CDR3 length: 11
J gene: TRBJ2-7
D gene: .

CDR3 DNA: TGTGCCAGCAGTTACCCAGGGGGCGACGAGCAGTACTTC
CDR3 protein: CASSYPGGDEQYF
V gene: TRBV6-5
CDR3 length: 13
J gene: TRBJ2-7
D gene: TRBD1

CDR3 DNA: TGTGCCAGCAGTTTCCGGGACTTAAACGAGCAGTACTTC
CDR3 protein: CASSFRDLNEQYF
V gene: TRBV27
CDR3 length: 13
J gene: TRBJ2-7
D gene: .

CDR3 DNA: TGTGCCAGCAGCTTAGTTGGAGGAAGCACAGATACGCAGTATTTT
CDR3 protein: CASSLVGGSTDTQYF
V gene: TRBV7-2
CDR3 length: 15
J gene: TRBJ2-3
D gene: .

CDR3 DNA: TGTGCCAGTACTCATAATGGGGGACAGGGGGCTGGGCAGTTCTTC
CDR3 protein: CASTHNGGQGAGQFF
V gene: TRBV27
CDR3 length: 15
J gene: TRBJ2-1
D gene: TRBD1

CDR3 DNA: TGTGCCAGTAAAACTGGACAGGGAACGGCAGATACGCAGTATTTT
CDR3 protein: CASKTGQGTADTQYF
V gene: TRBV6-1
CDR3 length: 15
J gene: TRBJ2-3
D gene: TRBD1

CDR3 DNA: TGTGCTGTCGTAGGCGGGGGCGCCGGCACTGAAGCTTTCTTT
CDR3 protein: CAVVGGGAGTEAFF
V gene: TRBV10-3
CDR3 length: 14
J gene: TRBJ1-1
D gene: .

CDR3 DNA: TGTGCCAGCAGCTCGCACGGGGGGGAGCAGTTCTTC
CDR3 protein: CASSSHGGEQFF
V gene: TRBV7-2
CDR3 length: 12
J gene: TRBJ2-1
D gene: TRBD2

CDR3 DNA: TGTGCCAGCAGCTTAGGTCGCGTAGCAGGGAACTATGGCTACACCTTC
CDR3 protein: CASSLGRVAGNYGYTF
V gene: TRBV11-2
CDR3 length: 16
J gene: TRBJ1-2
D gene: .

CDR3 DNA: TGTGCCAGCAGCCTGGAGGCCGAAAAACTGTTTTTT
CDR3 protein: CASSLEAEKLFF
V gene: TRBV28
CDR3 length: 12
J gene: TRBJ1-4
D gene: .

CDR3 DNA: TGTGCCAGCAGTTACTCGAGTCGAGGGGGGGACACTGAAGCTTTCTTT
CDR3 protein: CASSYSSRGGDTEAFF
V gene: TRBV6-5
CDR3 length: 16
J gene: TRBJ1-1
D gene: .

CDR3 DNA: TGTGCCAGCAGCTCGAGTTTCTACGAGCAGTACTTC
CDR3 protein: CASSSSFYEQYF
V gene: TRBV11-2
CDR3 length: 12
J gene: TRBJ2-7
D gene: .

CDR3 DNA: TGCGTCAGCAGCAGGGCGGGGGGCTCCTACGAGCAGTACTTC
CDR3 protein: CVSSRAGGSYEQYF
V gene: TRBV5-1
CDR3 length: 14
J gene: TRBJ2-7
D gene: TRBD2

CDR3 DNA: TGTGCCAGCAACAGACAGGTCCCCTACGAGCAGTACTTC
CDR3 protein: CASNRQVPYEQYF
V gene: TRBV28
CDR3 length: 13
J gene: TRBJ2-7
D gene: .

CDR3 DNA: TGTGCCAGCACCCTGACAGGGACCATGAACACTGAAGCTTTCTTT
CDR3 protein: CASTLTGTMNTEAFF
V gene: TRBV5-6
CDR3 length: 15
J gene: TRBJ1-1
D gene: TRBD1

CDR3 DNA: TGTGCCAGCAGCCTACTCATATCCGGGAATGGCTACACCTTC
CDR3 protein: CASSLLISGNGYTF
V gene: TRBV6-5
CDR3 length: 14
J gene: TRBJ1-2
D gene: .

CDR3 DNA: TGTGCCAGCAGCTTGGACAGGTTATCGTACGAGCAGTACTTC
CDR3 protein: CASSLDRLSYEQYF
V gene: TRBV11-2
CDR3 length: 14
J gene: TRBJ2-7
D gene: TRBD1

CDR3 DNA: TGTGCCAGCAGTCTCGGACTCCGCTATGGCTACACCTTC
CDR3 protein: CASSLGLRYGYTF
V gene: TRBV27
CDR3 length: 13
J gene: TRBJ1-2
D gene: .

CDR3 DNA: TGTGCCAGCAGTTACCAGTATAGCAATCAGCCCCAGCATTTT
CDR3 protein: CASSYQYSNQPQHF
V gene: TRBV27
CDR3 length: 14
J gene: TRBJ1-5
D gene: .

CDR3 DNA: TGTGCCAGCAGCGATCGGTTGGTCCGGGACTATGGCTACACCTTC
CDR3 protein: CASSDRLVRDYGYTF
V gene: TRBV27
CDR3 length: 15
J gene: TRBJ1-2
D gene: .

CDR3 DNA: TGTGCCAGCAGCGCAGGACAGGGGGGCGGCTACACCTTC
CDR3 protein: CASSAGQGGGYTF
V gene: TRBV9
CDR3 length: 13
J gene: TRBJ1-2
D gene: TRBD1

CDR3 DNA: TGTGCCAGCAGCGGGGGGGTAGGGGGCTACTCTGGAAACACCATATATTTT
CDR3 protein: CASSGGVGGYSGNTIYF
V gene: TRBV9
CDR3 length: 17
J gene: TRBJ1-3
D gene: TRBD1

CDR3 DNA: TGTGCCAGCAGCTTGGGAGTTCCGTCTAACTATGGCTACACCTTC
CDR3 protein: CASSLGVPSNYGYTF
V gene: TRBV5-4
CDR3 length: 15
J gene: TRBJ1-2
D gene: .

CDR3 DNA: TGTGCTAGTGGTTCGCGGACCAGGACTTACTATGGCTACACCTTC
CDR3 protein: CASGSRTRTYYGYTF
V gene: TRBV12-5
CDR3 length: 15
J gene: TRBJ1-2
D gene: .

CDR3 DNA: TGTGCCAGCAGTCCGTCGACAGACGTCTCCTACAATGAGCAGTTCTTC
CDR3 protein: CASSPSTDVSYNEQFF
V gene: TRBV7-7
CDR3 length: 16
J gene: TRBJ2-1
D gene: .

CDR3 DNA: TGTGCCAGCAGCGAACAGGGGGCGGATCAGCCCCAGCATTTT
CDR3 protein: CASSEQGADQPQHF
V gene: TRBV7-9
CDR3 length: 14
J gene: TRBJ1-5
D gene: TRBD1

CDR3 DNA: TGTGCCAGCAGCTCCGGACACTCAATCTCTGGGGCCAACGTCCTGACTTTC
CDR3 protein: CASSSGHSISGANVLTF
V gene: TRBV5-4
CDR3 length: 17
J gene: TRBJ2-6
D gene: .

CDR3 DNA: TGTGCCAGCAGCTCCTTAACCTTGGCGGGGTCCTACAATGAGCAGTTCTTC
CDR3 protein: CASSSLTLAGSYNEQFF
V gene: TRBV7-3
CDR3 length: 17
J gene: TRBJ2-1
D gene: .

CDR3 DNA: TGTGCCAGCAGTTACTCTTGGACTAGCTCCGAGCAGTACTTC
CDR3 protein: CASSYSWTSSEQYF
V gene: TRBV6-5
CDR3 length: 14
J gene: TRBJ2-7
D gene: TRBD2

CDR3 DNA: TGTGCCAGCTGCCTGGGGGGGGTGGCAAATGAGCAGTTCTTC
CDR3 protein: CASCLGGVANEQFF
V gene: TRBV27
CDR3 length: 14
J gene: TRBJ2-1
D gene: TRBD2

CDR3 DNA: TGTGCCAGCAGACGGGACAGGGGAATTGAAGCTTTCTTT
CDR3 protein: CASRRDRGIEAFF
V gene: TRBV7-2
CDR3 length: 13
J gene: TRBJ1-1
D gene: TRBD1

CDR3 DNA: TGTGCCAGCAGTTACTCATACAGGGTGGGGGAAAAACTGTTTTTT
CDR3 protein: CASSYSYRVGEKLFF
V gene: TRBV6-5
CDR3 length: 15
J gene: TRBJ1-4
D gene: .

CDR3 DNA: TGCGCCAGCGGGGGGGACAGGGACGAGACCCAGTACTTC
CDR3 protein: CASGGDRDETQYF
V gene: TRBV10-1
CDR3 length: 13
J gene: TRBJ2-5
D gene: TRBD1